This entry concerns a single T cell receptor (beta chain). This specimen comes from a study of shared T cell receptors in the human thymus. Profiling relied on immunoSEQ multiplex PCR, and the TCRdb table lists in-frame clones only, not all of them. The table shows 500,000 to 850,000 clones, with 80% to 90% occurring only once. These data are also associated with another study on human thymus T cells. That work states: Donors were healthy Finnish babies undergoing corrective operations for congenital heart defects. Resected material from corrective heart surgery provided the thymus tissue analysed. In unrelated individuals, thymic repertoires overlapped highly, according to related research.

The clonotype originates from a boy younger than two with a congenital heart defect. Sequencing was carried out using thymocytes.

This chain's CDR3 is CASSQDRAGGDNEQFF. CDR3 nucleotide sequence: TGTGCCAGCAGCCAAGATAGGGCGGGGGGGGACAATGAGCAGTTCTTC. This chain connects TRBV4-2 to TRBJ2-1, with 9 bases aligning to TRBD2. This CDR3 is 16 amino acids long. Germline CDR1 reads LGHNA; CDR2 reads YNFKEQ. V was clipped by 0 bases and J by 5 bases; unmatched bases: 5.